The 19 T cell receptor beta chains below were found in one sample sequenced in a study of PD-1 blockade in classical Hodgkin lymphoma. Relapse after autologous stem cell transplantation occurred in every patient, and brentuximab vedotin exposure varied. This table comes from immunoSEQ multiplex PCR, and its TCRdb copy is limited to in-frame clones, with some not included. The sample has 100,000 to 120,000 clones, 80% to 90% seen once. The sequencing used peripheral blood mononuclear cells (PBMCs), collected before the second cycle of nivolumab. The receptor source for this set is a human donor with classical Hodgkin lymphoma.

V usage is TRBV30 and J usage is TRBJ1-1; no clear D. Trimming took 1 base from V and 2 from J, leaving 8 bases between them. The CDR3 is made up of 13 amino acids. Germline loops: CDR1 GTSNPN, CDR2 SVGIG (reference sequence). CDR3 nucleotides: TGTGCCTGGAGTGCCCCAGGTAACACTGAAGCTTTCTTT. Amino acids: CAWSAPGNTEAFF.

The V and J genes are TRBV10-3 and TRBJ1-3; D is undetermined. V was pared by 7 bases and J by 4 bases, with 5 bases between. This CDR3 is 11 amino acids long. Germline CDR1 ENHRY, CDR2 SYGVKD. CDR3 sequence: CAITVGNTIYF. The CDR3 DNA sequence: TGTGCCATCACGGTAGGAAACACCATATATTTT.

The chain joins TRBV18 to TRBJ2-1; D call uncertain. Per the germline V gene, CDR1 is KGHSH and CDR2 is LQKENI. Trimming left V 3 bases short and J 2 bases short, with 8 bases between. The CDR3 runs 14 residues. The CDR3 is CASSPPGPYNEQFF. In nucleotides, the CDR3 is TGTGCCAGCTCACCCCCCGGGCCCTACAATGAGCAGTTCTTC.

CDR3 nucleotides: TGTGCCAGCAGTTACTCGGCACTTTACTTGAACACTGAAGCTTTCTTT. This encodes CASSYSALYLNTEAFF. The gene calls are TRBV6-5 and TRBJ1-1; D is uncertain. Between the trimmed V and J ends, which lost 0 bases and 0 bases, there was a span of 11 bases. CDR1 is MNHEY and CDR2 is SVGAGI in the germline V gene. The CDR3 spans 16 residues.

The chain carries TRBV5-1 and TRBJ2-4, with D perhaps TRBD1 or TRBD2 (6 bases each). With 0 bases removed from V and 0 bases from J, the gap between germline ends came to 19 bases. CDR3 size: 19 residues. The germline V gene has CDR1 SGHRS and CDR2 YFSETQ. CDR3 nucleotide sequence: TGCGCCAGCAGCTTGGATTGGGGGGCGAGTCCTTCAGCCAAAAACATTCAGTACTTC. This translates into CASSLDWGASPSAKNIQYF.

The chain links TRBV27 to TRBJ1-5; D is unclear. Trimming pared 2 bases from V and 7 bases from J, leaving 15 bases between. This CDR3 is built from 15 residues. CDR1 MNHEY and CDR2 SMNVEV come from the germline V gene (reference sequence). For the CDR3, the DNA is TGTGCCAGCAGTTTAGAGGGCCTTGCTGGGCAGCCCCAGCATTTT. Its translation is CASSLEGLAGQPQHF.

V gene TRBV6-5 combines with J gene TRBJ2-7, with 9 bases identical to TRBD1. The CDR3 is made up of 13 amino acids. The V and J ends lost 2 bases and 7 bases, in that order; junction bases with no gene match: 3. The germline CDR1 and CDR2 sequences are MNHEY and SVGAGI. The CDR3 loop reads CASSYMTGGEQYF. As DNA, the CDR3 is TGTGCCAGCAGTTACATGACAGGGGGAGAGCAGTACTTC.

This chain links TRBV7-2 with TRBJ1-2; D gene unclear. The V end lost 1 base, the J end lost 6 bases, and 15 bases lay between the germline ends. Germline V gene lookup returns CDR1 SGHTA and CDR2 FQGNSA. This CDR3 region has 15 residues. CDR3 nucleotide sequence: TGTGCCAGCAGCTTAGAAATAGGAGGAGGCCATGGCTACACCTTC. Translation: CASSLEIGGGHGYTF.

The chain uses TRBV11-2 and TRBJ2-7, with a weak D call TRBD1 (8 bases). Trimming cost V 2 bases and J 0 bases, with 17 bases left between them. This CDR3 is 17 amino acids long. Per germline, CDR1 SGHAT and CDR2 FQNNGV. CDR3 residues: CASSLSTGGAASYEQYF. DNA of the CDR3: TGTGCCAGCAGCTTATCCACAGGGGGGGCTGCCTCCTACGAGCAGTACTTC. Combining the CDR3 with reference TRBV11-2 and TRBJ2-7 gives the whole variable domain EAGVAQSPRYKIIEKRQSVAFWCNPISGHATLYWYQQILGQGPKLLIQFQNNGVVDDSQLPKDRFSAERLKGVDSTLKIQPAKLEDSAVYLCASSLSTGGAASYEQYFGPGTRLTVT.

The V call is TRBV6-5, the J call TRBJ1-2, with 8 bases lining up with TRBD1. CDR1 and CDR2 from the germline V gene are MNHEY and SVGAGI. The CDR3 contains 14 residues. Unmatched junction bases numbered 7, after V lost 2 bases and J lost 8 bases. The CDR3 DNA reads as TGTGCCAGCAGTTACGAGGACAGGGTTGGGGGCTACACCTTC. This encodes CASSYEDRVGGYTF.

The gene calls are TRBV5-4 and TRBJ1-1, with 8 bases matching TRBD1. V lost 3 bases and J lost 5; bases outside the gene matches: 15. CDR1 is SGHNT and CDR2 is YYREEE in the germline V gene (reference sequence). CDR3 length: 17 residues. The CDR3 bases are TGTGCCAGCAGCTCCCCCGGGGACAGGCTGTGGAATACTGAAGCTTTCTTT. It specifies CASSSPGDRLWNTEAFF. The whole variable domain, remainder taken from reference TRBV5-4 and TRBJ1-1, is ETGVTQSPTHLIKTRGQQVTLRCSSQSGHNTVSWYQQALGQGPQFIFQYYREEENGRGNFPPRFSGLQFPNYSSELNVNALELDDSALYLCASSSPGDRLWNTEAFFGQGTRLTVV.

The V gene is TRBV4-3, the J gene TRBJ2-6; 7 bases are a match to TRBD1. The CDR3 consists of 19 residues. The germline gives CDR1 LGHNA, CDR2 YSLEER. The V and J ends lost 0 bases and 1 base, in that order; junction bases with no gene match: 9. The CDR3 DNA sequence: TGCGCCAGCAGCCAAGAGGGGATAGGGGGCTGGTCTGGGGCCAACGTCCTGACTTTC. Protein product: CASSQEGIGGWSGANVLTF.

The chain employs TRBV6-5 and TRBJ2-7; D gene uncertain. This CDR3 region has 12 residues. CDR1 is MNHEY and CDR2 is SVGAGI in the germline V gene. The ends were cut back, 6 bases at V and 3 bases at J, with 9 bases in the middle. The CDR3 spells CASSKSSYEQYF. In DNA, the CDR3 is TGTGCCAGCAGCAAAAGTAGCTACGAGCAGTACTTC.

The V call is TRBV18, the J call TRBJ2-5; no definite D call. In germline, CDR1 is KGHSH, CDR2 LQKENI. The germline V and J ends were trimmed by 4 bases and 2 bases, with 8 bases remaining between them. CDR3 length equals 13 residues. The CDR3 DNA sequence: TGTGCCAGCTCACAGAGCCAACAAGAGACCCAGTACTTC. It is translated as CASSQSQQETQYF.

The V gene is TRBV19, the J gene TRBJ2-3, with 9 bases identical to TRBD2. Germline V lookup: CDR1 LNHDA, CDR2 SQIVND (reference sequence). The CDR3 is 15 residues long. Trimming at V came to 7 bases and at J to 4 bases, leaving 9 bases not matched to a gene. CDR3 residues: CASTLRLAGSDTQYF. The CDR3 DNA reads TGTGCCAGTACTCTTCGGCTAGCGGGATCAGATACGCAGTATTTT.

This clone appeared a single time. The junction shows a germline mismatch at one end, possibly a read error. The chain has TRBV28 and TRBJ1-2; the D is unclear. Germline loops: CDR1 MDHEN, CDR2 SYDVKM. The CDR3 contains 12 residues. The CDR3 here is CASSSPALVGLF. In nucleotides, the CDR3 is TGTGCCAGCAGTTCCCCCGCCCTGGTCGGTCTTTTC.

This clone was observed a few times. The chain is built from TRBV7-2 and TRBJ1-2; 9 nucleotides match TRBD1. Germline assignment: CDR1 SGHTA and CDR2 FQGNSA. The junction had 11 bases not matched to a gene; V was cut back by 5 bases and J by 7 bases. This CDR3 has 15 residues. CDR3 DNA sequence: TGTGCCAGCAGCCCACACACTACAGGGGGCGGTGGCTACACCTTC. Its protein is CASSPHTTGGGGYTF.

This sequence joins TRBV2 and TRBJ2-2, with 12 positions matching TRBD2. V dropped 7 bases and J dropped 10; count of bases not matched to a gene: 13. CDR1 SNHLY and CDR2 FYNNEI come from the germline V gene. The CDR3 totals 16 residues. The CDR3 reads CASKFGLAGGPAELFF. The CDR3 coding sequence is TGTGCCAGCAAATTCGGGCTAGCGGGAGGGCCGGCGGAGCTGTTTTTT.

V is TRBV6-5 and J is TRBJ2-7; 13 bases map to TRBD2. Germline trimming cut 6 bases from V and 4 bases from J; bases unmatched to any gene: 3. Germline CDR1 MNHEY, CDR2 SVGAGI. The length of the CDR3 is 14 residues. CDR3 sequence (DNA): TGTGCCAGCAGCTCGACTAGCGGGAGGTACGAGCAGTACTTC. This codes for CASSSTSGRYEQYF.